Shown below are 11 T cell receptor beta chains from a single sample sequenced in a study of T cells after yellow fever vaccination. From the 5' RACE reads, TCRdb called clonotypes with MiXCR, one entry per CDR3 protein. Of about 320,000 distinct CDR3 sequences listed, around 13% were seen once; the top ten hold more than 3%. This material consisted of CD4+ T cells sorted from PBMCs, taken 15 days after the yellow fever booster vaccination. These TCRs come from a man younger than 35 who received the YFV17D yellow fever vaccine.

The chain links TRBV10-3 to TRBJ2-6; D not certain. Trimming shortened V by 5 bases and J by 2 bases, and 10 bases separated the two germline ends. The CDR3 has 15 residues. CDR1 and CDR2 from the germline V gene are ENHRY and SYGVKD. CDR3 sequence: CAISSVRPGANVLTF. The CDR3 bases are TGTGCCATCAGTTCGGTACGGCCTGGGGCCAACGTCCTGACTTTC.

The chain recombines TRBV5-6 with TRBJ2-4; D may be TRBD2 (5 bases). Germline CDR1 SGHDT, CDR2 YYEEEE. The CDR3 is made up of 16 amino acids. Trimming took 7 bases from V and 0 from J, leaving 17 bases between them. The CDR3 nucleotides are TGTGCCAGCTCTCGAGCAGCGGAACTAGCCAAAAACATTCAGTACTTC. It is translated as CASSRAAELAKNIQYF.

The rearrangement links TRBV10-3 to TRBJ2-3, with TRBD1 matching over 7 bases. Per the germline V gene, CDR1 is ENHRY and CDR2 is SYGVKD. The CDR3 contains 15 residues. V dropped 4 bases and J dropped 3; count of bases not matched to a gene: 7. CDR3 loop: CAISAATGATDTQYF. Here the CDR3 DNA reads TGTGCCATCAGTGCCGCTACAGGGGCGACAGATACGCAGTATTTT.

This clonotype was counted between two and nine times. The DNA of the CDR3 is TGCAGTGCTCGAGCCTCGGGACGTACCTCCTACAATGAGCAGTTCTTC. Residues: CSARASGRTSYNEQFF. The chain employs TRBV20-1 and TRBJ2-1; either TRBD1 or TRBD2 may fit D (5 bases each). This CDR3 region has 16 residues. Trimming took off 5 bases at V and 0 bases at J, with 17 bases between the two ends. Germline CDR1 DFQATT, CDR2 SNEGSKA (reference sequence).

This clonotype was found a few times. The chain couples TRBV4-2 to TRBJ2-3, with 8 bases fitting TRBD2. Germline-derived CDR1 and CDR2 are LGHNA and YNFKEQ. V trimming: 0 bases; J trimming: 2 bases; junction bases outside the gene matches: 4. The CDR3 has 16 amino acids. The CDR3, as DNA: TGTGCCAGCAGCCAAGAAGGCGGGGGGTCCACAGATACGCAGTATTTT. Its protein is CASSQEGGGSTDTQYF.

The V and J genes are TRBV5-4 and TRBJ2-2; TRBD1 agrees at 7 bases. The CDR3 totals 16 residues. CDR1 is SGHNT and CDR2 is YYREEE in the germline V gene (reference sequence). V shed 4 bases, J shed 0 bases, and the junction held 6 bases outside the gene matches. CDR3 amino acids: CASSTRQGANTGELFF. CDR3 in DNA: TGTGCCAGCAGCACGAGACAGGGAGCGAACACCGGGGAGCTGTTTTTT.

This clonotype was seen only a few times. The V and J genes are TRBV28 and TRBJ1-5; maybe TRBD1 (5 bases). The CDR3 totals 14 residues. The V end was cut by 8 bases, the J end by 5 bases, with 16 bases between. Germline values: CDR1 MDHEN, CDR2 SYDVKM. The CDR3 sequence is CASAPGMWDQPQHF. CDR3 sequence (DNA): TGTGCCAGCGCCCCAGGGATGTGGGATCAGCCCCAGCATTTT. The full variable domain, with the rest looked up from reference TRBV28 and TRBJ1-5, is DVKVTQSSRYLVKRTGEKVFLECVQDMDHENMFWYRQDPGLGLRLIYFSYDVKMKEKGDIPEGYSVSREKKERFSLILESASTNQTSMYLCASAPGMWDQPQHFGDGTRLSIL.

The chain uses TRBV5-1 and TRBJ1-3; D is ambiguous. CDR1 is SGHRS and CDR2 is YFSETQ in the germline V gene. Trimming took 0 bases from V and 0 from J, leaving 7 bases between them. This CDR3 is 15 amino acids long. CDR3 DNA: TGCGCCAGCAGCTTGGAACAGAACTCTGGAAACACCATATATTTT. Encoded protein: CASSLEQNSGNTIYF.

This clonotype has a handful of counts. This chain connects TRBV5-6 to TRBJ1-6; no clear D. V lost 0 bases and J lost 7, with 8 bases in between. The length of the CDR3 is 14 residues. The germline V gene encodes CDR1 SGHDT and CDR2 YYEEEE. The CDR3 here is CASSLGFGNSPLHF. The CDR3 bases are TGTGCCAGCAGCTTGGGGTTTGGGAATTCACCCCTCCACTTT.

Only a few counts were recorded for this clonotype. CDR3 sequence: CASSYAGVRDQPQHF. Here the CDR3 DNA reads TGTGCCAGCAGCTACGCTGGGGTTCGAGATCAGCCCCAGCATTTT. The J gene is TRBJ1-5, the V gene TRBV6-5; no clear D gene. Trimming removed 6 bases from V and 5 bases from J, with 17 bases in between. Germline CDR1 and CDR2: MNHEY and SVGAGI. This CDR3 has 15 residues.

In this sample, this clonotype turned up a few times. The CDR3 sequence: CASSYGTGQDYGYTF. In nucleotides, the CDR3 is TGTGCCAGCAGTTATGGGACAGGGCAGGACTATGGCTACACCTTC. The chain employs TRBV6-5 and TRBJ1-2, with 9 bases identical to TRBD1. Germline V gives CDR1 MNHEY, CDR2 SVGAGI. V was pared by 3 bases and J by 3 bases, with 5 bases of the junction left unmatched. The CDR3 loop spans 15 amino acids.